This record concerns one TCR beta chain sequence. No antigen is known for it. Germline V gene data show CDR1 as LNHDA and CDR2 as SQIVND (reference sequence). V lost 7 bases and J lost 8; bases outside the gene matches: 22. This CDR3 contains 18 residues. The table came from immunoSEQ multiplex PCR; TCRdb's copy has only in-frame clones and leaves some out. The table lists over 150,000 clones, approximately 90% of them singletons, with roughly 6% in the top ten. This entry belongs to a study of T cell responses to AZD1222 COVID-19 vaccine. General study points: Targeting of unmutated variant regions was reportedly seen in nearly half of spike-specific TCRs. Scientists sampled the repertoires only once the peak T cell response had passed. With two AZD1222 doses given, Spike-specific TCR breadth and depth both rose. The sample set comprised mostly white British donors with more females, and clonal diversity was possibly underestimated.

Sequenced material: peripheral blood, taken on day 0 of AZD1222 vaccination. The chain employs TRBV19 and TRBJ2-1, with 8 bases that match TRBD2. This TCR came from an adult in good health. In DNA, the CDR3 is TGTGCCAGTACCCCCCACGCCGGGACTAGGAGCACAGTCGATGAGCAGTTCTTC. Amino acid sequence: CASTPHAGTRSTVDEQFF. The whole variable domain, remainder taken from reference TRBV19 and TRBJ2-1, is DGGITQSPKYLFRKEGQNVTLSCEQNLNHDAMYWYRQDPGQGLRLIYYSQIVNDFQKGDIAEGYSVSREKKESFPLTVTSAQKNPTAFYLCASTPHAGTRSTVDEQFFGPGTRLTVL.